The 21 T cell receptor beta chains presented below share a single source sample, sequenced in a study of OX40 agonist ivuxolimab in advanced cancers. Sequencing was performed with immunoSEQ multiplex PCR; in TCRdb, only in-frame clones are kept and a portion is missing. Here the sample spans 90,000 to 130,000 clones, 91% being singletons. The sample was CD4+ or CD8+ T cells sorted from blood, taken in a trial of the OX40 agonist ivuxolimab. The receptors come from an adult with an advanced solid tumor such as melanoma, head and neck, liver or kidney cancer.

The chain is built from TRBV25-1 and TRBJ2-7, with D unclear. Deletions cut 2 bases from V and 2 bases from J, with 7 bases between. CDR3 length: 13 residues. Per germline, CDR1 MGHDK and CDR2 SYGVNS. CDR3 residues: CASSERGPYEQYF. The CDR3, as DNA: TGTGCCAGCAGTGAAAGAGGCCCCTACGAGCAGTACTTC.

The chain carries TRBV25-1 and TRBJ2-1; 12 bases are shared with TRBD2. The germline V gene has CDR1 MGHDK and CDR2 SYGVNS. The V segment lost 7 bases and the J segment 6 bases; nucleotides outside the gene matches: 10. The CDR3 spans 16 residues. CDR3 coding DNA: TGTGCCAGCATCCTAGGGGCTAGCGGGGGGGCCAATGAGCAGTTCTTC. This gives the protein CASILGASGGANEQFF.

The genes are TRBV30 and TRBJ2-1; 7 positions match TRBD1. The germline CDR1 and CDR2 sequences are GTSNPN and SVGIG (reference sequence). The CDR3 loop spans 15 amino acids. With V trimmed by 0 bases and J by 5 bases, 7 bases remained unmatched. The chain's CDR3 is CAWSVNRGPNNEQFF. The CDR3, as DNA: TGTGCCTGGAGTGTAAATAGGGGGCCAAACAATGAGCAGTTCTTC.

The rearrangement uses TRBV19 and TRBJ1-3, with no clear D. The CDR3 runs 13 residues. CDR1 LNHDA and CDR2 SQIVND come from the germline V gene (reference sequence). The V gene lost 3 bases and the J gene lost 0 bases, with 3 bases spanning the gap. The CDR3 DNA follows: TGTGCCAGTAGTATCCGCTCTGGAAACACCATATATTTT. Its protein is CASSIRSGNTIYF.

The chain joins TRBV30 to TRBJ2-4, with D perhaps TRBD1 (6 bases). Germline V CDR1 and CDR2: GTSNPN, SVGIG (reference sequence). This CDR3 region has 13 residues. Trimming removed 5 bases at V and 13 bases at J, with 21 bases between. Written as DNA, the CDR3 is TGTGCCTGGCTCCGGGGCCAGGGGACGATCCAGTACTTC. The encoded protein is CAWLRGQGTIQYF.

The CDR3 sequence is CASIAGGSGSTRQYF. The CDR3 DNA reads as TGTGCCAGCATTGCGGGGGGGAGCGGATCTACGCGGCAGTACTTC. The V gene is TRBV6-6, the J gene TRBJ2-7; 9 bases match TRBD2. The CDR3 has 15 amino acids. Germline-derived CDR1 and CDR2 are MNHNY and SVGAGI (reference sequence). Trimming cost V 7 bases and J 9 bases; bases outside gene matches: 16.

The gene calls are TRBV7-6 and TRBJ1-3, with D unclear. The CDR3 contains 15 residues. Trimming shortened V by 0 bases and J by 0 bases, and 6 bases separated the two germline ends. From germline, CDR1 is SGHVS and CDR2 FNYEAQ. The chain's CDR3 is CASSLAPTSGNTIYF. In nucleotides, the CDR3 is TGTGCCAGCAGCTTAGCGCCTACCTCTGGAAACACCATATATTTT.

CDR3 amino acids: CASSGGDLAKNIQYF. The CDR3 DNA reads TGCGCCAGCAGCGGCGGGGACTTAGCCAAAAACATTCAGTACTTC. This rearrangement joins TRBV5-1 to TRBJ2-4, with D maybe TRBD2 (6 bases). The V gene lost 4 bases and the J gene lost 0 bases, with 11 bases spanning the gap. This CDR3 region has 15 residues. Germline-derived CDR1 and CDR2 are SGHRS and YFSETQ.

The chain carries TRBV5-6 and TRBJ1-1; maybe TRBD1 (5 bases). Per the germline V gene, CDR1 is SGHDT and CDR2 is YYEEEE. Trimming removed 4 bases at V and 7 bases at J, with 14 bases between. This CDR3 spans 13 amino acids. The CDR3 nucleotides read TGTGCCAGCAGCGAAGGGACGGTGATTGAAGCTTTCTTT. Translated, it gives CASSEGTVIEAFF.

The chain is built from TRBV14 and TRBJ2-5; D is perhaps TRBD2 (6 bases). This CDR3 has 14 residues. Germline V gene data show CDR1 as SGHDN and CDR2 as FVKESK. Trimming took 1 base from V and 8 from J, leaving 14 bases between them. Written as DNA, the CDR3 is TGTGCCAGCAGCCAAGCTTTGGGGGGAGCTACCCAGTACTTC. Protein: CASSQALGGATQYF.

Only one count was recorded for this clone. The rearrangement links TRBV7-3 to TRBJ2-7; no reliable D call. The CDR3 length is 14 residues. From germline, CDR1 is SGHTA and CDR2 FQGTGA. V lost 4 bases and J 6 bases, leaving 16 bases between the germline ends. This CDR3 is CASSSSQTSGEQYF. The CDR3 DNA sequence: TGTGCCAGCAGCTCCTCTCAGACGTCGGGCGAGCAGTACTTC.

The chain joins TRBV5-8 to TRBJ1-2; 8 bases fit TRBD1. CDR3 size: 15 residues. J was trimmed by 4 bases and V by 4 bases; bases with no gene match: 9. The germline V gene has CDR1 SGHTS and CDR2 YDEGEE. The CDR3 DNA sequence: TGTGCCAGCAGCCTCAAACAGGGGGGCGGCTATGGCTACACCTTC. It yields the protein CASSLKQGGGYGYTF. The complete variable domain, with remaining parts taken from reference TRBV5-8 and TRBJ1-2, reads EAGVTQSPTHLIKTRGQQATLRCSPISGHTSVYWYQQALGLGLQFLLWYDEGEERNRGNFPPRFSGRQFPNYSSELNVNALELEDSALYLCASSLKQGGGYGYTFGSGTRLTVV.

The chain recombines TRBV27 with TRBJ2-3; D not resolved. V was clipped by 7 bases and J by 6 bases, with 11 bases between them. The germline gives CDR1 MNHEY, CDR2 SMNVEV (reference sequence). This CDR3 is built from 12 residues. As DNA, the CDR3 is TGTGCCAGCAAGCCCCTCGGTGATACGCAGTATTTT. Protein sequence: CASKPLGDTQYF.

The rearrangement links TRBV6-5 to TRBJ2-2, with 7 bases that match TRBD2. Germline V gene data show CDR1 as MNHEY and CDR2 as SVGAGI. The trim removed 8 bases at V and 6 bases at J, leaving 9 bases unmatched. This CDR3 spans 14 amino acids. The CDR3 DNA reads TGTGCCAGCGGGGGGGACCCGGGCGCCGGGGAGCTGTTTTTT. This translates into CASGGDPGAGELFF.

The gene calls are TRBV30 and TRBJ1-6; possible D gene TRBD1, 5 bases. From germline, CDR1 is GTSNPN and CDR2 SVGIG (reference sequence). The CDR3 runs to 15 residues. Between the trimmed V and J ends, which lost 0 bases and 7 bases, there was a span of 13 bases. The DNA of the CDR3 is TGTGCCTGGAGTGTAGACGGGACGGGGAATTCACCCCTCCACTTT. This encodes CAWSVDGTGNSPLHF.

The gene calls are TRBV7-6 and TRBJ1-4, with D uncertain. The CDR3 is 13 amino acids. CDR1 is SGHVS, CDR2 FNYEAQ, per germline. Deletions cut 6 bases from V and 8 bases from J, with 13 bases between. For the CDR3, the DNA is TGTGCCAGCAGTAGTTCCCAAGGGGAAAAACTGTTTTTT. It encodes CASSSSQGEKLFF.

The chain links TRBV7-9 to TRBJ2-1; TRBD2 matches 10 bases. The CDR3 has 15 residues. Looked up from germline, CDR1 is SEHNR and CDR2 is FQNEAQ (reference sequence). V was clipped by 5 bases and J by 6 bases; unmatched bases: 7. The CDR3 nucleotides are TGTGCCAGCAGCGTCGGGACTAGCGTGAGCAATGAGCAGTTCTTC. Residues: CASSVGTSVSNEQFF.

About this clone itself: One end of the junction fails to match germline, which may point to a read error. Distinct nucleotide sequences in the sample also encode this CDR3. CDR3 in DNA: TGTGCCAGCAGCTACTCACGACCCAGCTCTGGAAACACCATATATTTT. This encodes CASSYSRPSSGNTIYF. The chain carries TRBV6-5 and TRBJ1-3; unclear D gene. Germline CDR1 reads MNHEY; CDR2 reads SVGAGI. This CDR3 spans 16 amino acids.

CDR3 protein: CASSYTGLVETQYF. The CDR3 DNA reads as TGTGCCAGCAGCTACACAGGGTTAGTCGAGACCCAGTACTTC. The genes are TRBV11-1 and TRBJ2-5; TRBD1 might be the D (6 bases). From germline, CDR1 is SGHAT and CDR2 FQDESV (reference sequence). This CDR3 has 14 residues. The V end was cut by 4 bases, the J end by 5 bases, with 14 bases between. The variable domain in full, completed from reference TRBV11-1 and TRBJ2-5, reads EAEVAQSPRYKITEKSQAVAFWCDPISGHATLYWYRQILGQGPELLVQFQDESVVDDSQLPKDRFSAERLKGVDSTLKIQPAELGDSAMYLCASSYTGLVETQYFGPGTRLLVL.

The CDR3 protein is CASSIGTGGSGANVLTF. The CDR3, as DNA: TGTGCCAGTAGTATTGGGACAGGGGGATCGGGGGCCAACGTCCTGACTTTC. This chain joins TRBV19 and TRBJ2-6; 11 bases agree with TRBD1. With V trimmed by 3 bases and J by 4 bases, 5 bases remained unmatched. The germline gives CDR1 LNHDA, CDR2 SQIVND (reference sequence). The CDR3 totals 17 residues.

The V gene is TRBV23-1, the J gene TRBJ2-3, with 8 bases aligning to TRBD1. TRBV23-1 is treated as an ORF (open reading frame) with a function not yet certain. This CDR3 contains 15 residues. After removal of 8 bases from V and 6 bases from J, the junction contained 13 bases not matched to a gene. In DNA form, the CDR3 reads TGCGCCAGCGGATGGAACGGACAGGGCGGGGATACGCAGTATTTT. Protein: CASGWNGQGGDTQYF.